One sample yielded the 21 T cell receptor beta chains listed below, sequenced in a study of T cell responses to AZD1222 COVID-19 vaccine. This table comes from immunoSEQ multiplex PCR, and its TCRdb copy is limited to in-frame clones, with some not included. The sample holds approximately 93,000 clones, 89% seen once. Sequencing was performed on peripheral blood, taken 28 days after the second AZD1222 dose. The receptor source for this set is an adult who received the AZD1222 COVID-19 vaccine.

This rearrangement joins TRBV19 to TRBJ1-5; a possible D gene is TRBD1 (6 bases). The CDR3 runs to 19 residues. Trimming cost V 6 bases and J 3 bases, with 27 bases left between them. Per the germline V gene, CDR1 is LNHDA and CDR2 is SQIVND (reference sequence). CDR3 amino acids: CASRRRGAGTSRHNQPQHF. The CDR3 DNA sequence: TGTGCCAGTAGACGTAGGGGGGCCGGGACAAGCCGCCACAATCAGCCCCAGCATTTT.

V usage is TRBV5-6 and J usage is TRBJ2-5, with a possible D match to TRBD2 (6 bases). Deletions cut 1 base from V and 5 bases from J, with 12 bases between. The CDR3 has 14 residues. Germline lookup yields CDR1 SGHDT and CDR2 YYEEEE. CDR3 sequence reads: CASSLLLRGETQYF. DNA of the CDR3: TGTGCCAGCAGCTTGCTGCTCCGGGGGGAGACCCAGTACTTC.

CDR3 loop: CASSQDPATDTQYF. The CDR3 DNA reads as TGTGCCAGCAGCCAAGATCCGGCCACAGATACGCAGTATTTT. V and J are TRBV4-2 and TRBJ2-3; no clear D. Germline V gene data show CDR1 as LGHNA and CDR2 as YNFKEQ. The length of the CDR3 is 14 residues. Trimming left V 0 bases short and J 2 bases short, with 6 bases between.

The CDR3 nucleotides are TGTGCCAGCAGTGAGGGACAGGGAAAAAACATTCAGTACTTC. This gives the protein CASSEGQGKNIQYF. J is TRBJ2-4 and V is TRBV25-1; 9 nucleotides align to TRBD1. From germline, CDR1 is MGHDK and CDR2 SYGVNS. The junction had 1 base not matched to a gene; V was cut back by 3 bases and J by 4 bases. The CDR3 runs to 14 residues. The full variable domain, rest sourced from reference TRBV25-1 and TRBJ2-4, is EADIYQTPRYLVIGTGKKITLECSQTMGHDKMYWYQQDPGMELHLIHYSYGVNSTEKGDLSSESTVSRIRTEHFPLTLESARPSHTSQYLCASSEGQGKNIQYFGAGTRLSVL.

The rearrangement joins TRBV4-1 to TRBJ1-5; unclear D gene. The CDR3 consists of 15 residues. Germline lookup yields CDR1 MGHRA and CDR2 YSYEKL. V lost 2 bases and J lost 2, with 10 bases in between. CDR3 region: CASSQRHHGNQPQHF. Here the CDR3 DNA reads TGCGCCAGCAGCCAACGACATCATGGCAATCAGCCCCAGCATTTT.

The rearrangement joins TRBV7-3 to TRBJ1-2; D is perhaps TRBD1 (5 bases). This CDR3 has 15 amino acids. V lost 0 bases and J 3 bases, leaving 11 bases between the germline ends. Germline V CDR1 and CDR2: SGHTA, FQGTGA. CDR3 amino acids: CASSLTRDSHYGYTF. The CDR3 bases are TGTGCCAGCAGCTTAACGCGGGACTCACACTATGGCTACACCTTC.

The chain uses TRBV5-1 and TRBJ2-7, with 7 bases fitting TRBD2. V trimming: 5 bases; J trimming: 2 bases; junction bases outside the gene matches: 7. The germline V gene encodes CDR1 SGHRS and CDR2 YFSETQ. The CDR3 is 14 residues long. CDR3 nucleotide sequence: TGCGCCAGCAGGGGGCGGGGGACCCCCTACGAGCAGTACGTC. It encodes CASRGRGTPYEQYV.

The chain is built from TRBV6-2 or TRBV6-3 and TRBJ1-2; D uncertain. CDR3 length: 16 residues. The V and J ends lost 2 bases and 8 bases respectively, with 21 bases between them. Germline V gives CDR1 MNHEY, CDR2 SVGEGT. In nucleotides, the CDR3 is TGTGCCAGCAGTTACATAAGGCGGGAGCTTGCAGGAGGCTACACCTTC. This codes for CASSYIRRELAGGYTF.

The chain uses TRBV3-1 (or the pseudogene TRBV3-2) and TRBJ1-5, with a possible D match to TRBD1 (6 bases). The V gene lost 0 bases and the J gene lost 3 bases, with 15 bases spanning the gap. Germline lookup yields CDR1 LGHDT and CDR2 YNNKEL (reference sequence). The CDR3 consists of 17 residues. The CDR3 nucleotides read TGTGCCAGCAGCCAAGATATCCGGGACAAAAACAATCAGCCCCAGCATTTT. Its protein product is CASSQDIRDKNNQPQHF.

The gene calls are TRBV4-1 and TRBJ2-7, with 7 bases identical to TRBD2. V dropped 0 bases and J dropped 1; count of bases not matched to a gene: 6. The CDR3 totals 16 residues. CDR1 MGHRA and CDR2 YSYEKL come from the germline V gene. CDR3 sequence reads: CASSQDPSGESYEQYF. The CDR3 bases are TGCGCCAGCAGCCAAGATCCGAGCGGGGAGTCCTACGAGCAGTACTTC.

In this sample, this clone turned up once. The CDR3 loop reads CASSRLGSPLHF. Here the CDR3 DNA reads TGTGCCAGCTCCAGACTTGGTTCACCCCTCCACTTT. This chain uses TRBV7-9 with TRBJ1-6; no clear D. In germline, CDR1 is SEHNR, CDR2 FQNEAQ (reference sequence). CDR3 length: 12 amino acids. V shed 8 bases and J shed 9 bases, with 11 bases lying between them.

This chain links TRBV11-3 with TRBJ2-5; a possible D gene is TRBD1 (6 bases). This CDR3 is 15 amino acids long. V was cut by 5 bases and J by 2 bases, with 15 bases left in between. Per germline, CDR1 SGHNT and CDR2 YENEEA. CDR3 protein: CASSRDSGTQETQYF. The CDR3 coding sequence is TGTGCCAGCAGCCGAGACTCCGGGACACAAGAGACCCAGTACTTC.

This chain connects TRBV6-5 to TRBJ1-1; 8 bases map to TRBD1. Germline loops: CDR1 MNHEY, CDR2 SVGAGI. The CDR3 length is 14 residues. Unmatched junction bases numbered 9, after V lost 6 bases and J lost 6 bases. CDR3 sequence: CASRGAGGMAEAFF. The CDR3 DNA reads as TGTGCCAGCAGGGGGGCAGGGGGCATGGCTGAAGCTTTCTTT.

The rearrangement joins TRBV11-1 to TRBJ2-5; D is unclear. Germline CDR1 is SGHAT and CDR2 is FQDESV (reference sequence). V lost 5 bases, J lost 6 bases, and 10 bases lay in between. The CDR3 consists of 12 residues. CDR3 residues: CASSPTSKTQYF. DNA of the CDR3: TGTGCCAGCAGCCCAACTTCTAAGACCCAGTACTTC.

The J gene is TRBJ1-1, the V gene TRBV29-1; unclear D gene. This CDR3 has 14 amino acids. The germline gives CDR1 SQVTM, CDR2 ANQGSEA. The V end was cut by 7 bases, the J end by 0 bases, with 15 bases between. CDR3 sequence (DNA): TGCAGCGCCGTTATTGGGTCGATGAACACTGAAGCTTTCTTT. Its protein is CSAVIGSMNTEAFF.

The chain employs TRBV7-8 and TRBJ1-3; D is ambiguous. Germline V gene data show CDR1 as SGHVS and CDR2 as FQNEAQ. The CDR3 covers 14 residues. The V end was cut by 5 bases, the J end by 7 bases, with 15 bases between. CDR3 protein: CASSPRQPRNTIYF. CDR3 nucleotide sequence: TGTGCCAGCAGCCCGAGGCAGCCAAGGAACACCATATATTTT.

This chain joins TRBV27 and TRBJ2-7, with a weak D call TRBD1 (5 bases). V was pared by 2 bases and J by 2 bases, with 13 bases between. CDR1 and CDR2 from the germline V gene are MNHEY and SMNVEV (reference sequence). The CDR3 spans 15 residues. The CDR3 region has the DNA TGTGCCAGCAGTTTAGGTTGGGGCCAAACCTACGAGCAGTACTTC. As protein: CASSLGWGQTYEQYF.

J is TRBJ2-3 and V is TRBV24-1; TRBD1 matches 7 bases. Germline V gives CDR1 KGHDR, CDR2 SFDVKD. The V segment lost 5 bases and the J segment 0 bases; nucleotides outside the gene matches: 4. The CDR3 consists of 15 residues. This chain's CDR3 is CATSVGTASTDTQYF. Here the CDR3 DNA reads TGTGCCACCAGTGTCGGGACAGCTAGCACAGATACGCAGTATTTT.

The rearrangement uses TRBV9 and TRBJ2-7, with 7 bases matching TRBD2. The trim removed 0 bases at V and 3 bases at J, leaving 6 bases unmatched. This CDR3 is 15 amino acids long. Germline V CDR1 and CDR2: SGDLS, YYNGEE. CDR3 bases: TGTGCCAGCAGCGTAGAAGGACTAGGAAACTACGAGCAGTACTTC. Its translation is CASSVEGLGNYEQYF.

The gene calls are TRBV5-1 and TRBJ1-1, with a possible D match to TRBD1 (5 bases). Per germline, CDR1 SGHRS and CDR2 YFSETQ. The CDR3 runs 15 residues. Trimming removed 3 bases from V and 3 bases from J, with 15 bases in between. CDR3 sequence: CASSYSTGEYTEAFF. The DNA for the CDR3 is TGCGCCAGCAGCTACTCGACGGGGGAGTACACTGAAGCTTTCTTT.

The gene calls are TRBV29-1 and TRBJ2-2; a possible D gene is TRBD2 (7 bases). This CDR3 is built from 13 residues. The V end was cut by 7 bases, the J end by 5 bases, with 14 bases between. Germline V gene data show CDR1 as SQVTM and CDR2 as ANQGSEA. CDR3 residues: CSAKGGRTGELFF. In DNA, the CDR3 is TGCAGCGCCAAGGGGGGGAGGACCGGGGAGCTGTTTTTT.